This record concerns one T cell receptor (beta chain) sequence. Time point of the sample: newly diagnosed GD, antithyroid drugs for less than 3 months. Researchers made the TCR library from RNA that was extracted from PBMCs. This sample was included in a study of regulatory T cells in long-lasting Graves disease. With 6 bases clipped from V and 7 bases from J, the junction kept 10 bases outside the gene matches. The CDR3 is made up of 16 amino acids. CDR1 is SGHDN and CDR2 is FVKESK in the germline V gene. Library construction for TCR beta used iRepertoire HTBI primers and Arm-PCR of CDR3 regions. MiXCR, run by TCRdb on the multiplex PCR reads, gives a single entry per CDR3 protein. Counted here are hundreds of thousands of distinct CDR3 sequences, roughly 15% occurring once; the ten biggest clones make up under 20%. A further study also used this sample, focusing on T cells in Graves' hyperthyroidism and ophthalmopathy.

This sequence originates from a woman in her thirties with Graves disease. The rearrangement joins TRBV14 to TRBJ1-6, with 9 positions matching TRBD1. Sequencing used peripheral blood mononuclear cells (PBMCs), obtained at new diagnosis, from a patient treated with antithyroid drugs. The CDR3 coding sequence is TGTGCCAGCAGTCCGGACAGGGGACTCCGCAATTCACCCCTCCACTTT. It encodes CASSPDRGLRNSPLHF.